The clone carrying this T cell receptor beta chain was observed a single time. Its antigen is undetermined. CD8 cells classed as naive were CD45RO-negative and positively selected for CCR7, excluding terminally differentiated effector memory CD45RA+ cells. The protocol was immunoSEQ multiplex PCR, while the TCRdb copy is restricted to in-frame clones and leaves out a portion. The data hold roughly 850,000 clones, with about 96% observed a single time. This sample was included in a study of shared clonotypes between healthy human individuals. Trimming shortened V by 3 bases and J by 6 bases, and 9 bases separated the two germline ends. Germline assignment: CDR1 SGDLS and CDR2 YYNGEE. This CDR3 comprises 13 residues. Study findings and constraints: A limitation of the genetic and exposure-history diversity represented arose from few donors.

The TCR originated in a man aged 30 to 45 in good health. This chain links TRBV9 with TRBJ2-2; D unclear. The specimen was naive CD8+ T cells sorted from blood. DNA of the CDR3: TGTGCCAGCAGCGGCGTCGCTGCCGGGGAGCTGTTTTTT. As protein: CASSGVAAGELFF.